These 15 T cell receptor beta chains were all obtained from the same sample, sequenced in a study of T cells after somatic rescue of genetic block. This table comes from immunoSEQ multiplex PCR, and its TCRdb copy is limited to in-frame clones, with some not included. This table has 9,500 to 15,000 clones, over 65% appearing once. The sequenced material came from peripheral blood mononuclear cells (PBMCs). All receptors come from a boy between 10 and 17 years old.

The chain links TRBV5-5 to TRBJ2-7, with 8 positions matching TRBD1. CDR3 length: 13 residues. Trimming cost V 2 bases and J 6 bases; bases outside gene matches: 4. The germline gives CDR1 SGHKS, CDR2 YYEKEE (reference sequence). In DNA, the CDR3 is TGTGCCAGCAGCTTATTGACAGGGGCCGAGCAGTACTTC. As protein: CASSLLTGAEQYF. Supplemented by reference TRBV5-5 and TRBJ2-7, the full variable domain reads DAGVTQSPTHLIKTRGQQVTLRCSPISGHKSVSWYQQVLGQGPQFIFQYYEKEERGRGNFPDRFSARQFPNYSSELNVNALLLGDSALYLCASSLLTGAEQYFGPGTRLTVT.

CDR3 residues: CASSLSTLWDSYNEQFF. DNA of the CDR3: TGTGCCAGCAGCTTGTCGACCCTGTGGGACTCCTACAATGAGCAGTTCTTC. The J gene is TRBJ2-1, the V gene TRBV7-9, with unresolved D. The CDR3 is 17 amino acids. Germline CDR1 SEHNR, CDR2 FQNEAQ (reference sequence). Trimming removed 3 bases from V and 0 bases from J, with 15 bases in between.

This clone was recorded only once. The chain carries TRBV19 and TRBJ1-2, with no clear D. CDR3 length: 12 residues. Germline CDR1 and CDR2: LNHDA and SQIVND (reference sequence). Trimming left V 7 bases short and J 4 bases short, with 10 bases between. CDR3 in amino acids: CASKTGLYGYTF. CDR3 coding DNA: TGTGCCAGTAAAACTGGTCTCTATGGCTACACCTTC.

The V and J genes are TRBV9 and TRBJ1-1; D may be TRBD1 (6 bases). This CDR3 spans 14 amino acids. Germline assignment: CDR1 SGDLS and CDR2 YYNGEE. V dropped 3 bases and J dropped 0 bases, with 9 bases sitting between them. The CDR3 nucleotides read TGTGCCAGCAGCGCCGGACAGATGAACACTGAAGCTTTCTTT. This codes for CASSAGQMNTEAFF. The full variable domain, with the rest looked up from reference TRBV9 and TRBJ1-1, is DSGVTQTPKHLITATGQRVTLRCSPRSGDLSVYWYQQSLDQGLQFLIQYYNGEERAKGNILERFSAQQFPDLHSELNLSSLELGDSALYFCASSAGQMNTEAFFGQGTRLTVV.

The chain is built from TRBV29-1 and TRBJ2-4; D possibly corresponds to TRBD2 (5 bases). The CDR3 is 15 amino acids. The germline V gene encodes CDR1 SQVTM and CDR2 ANQGSEA. Trimming took off 6 bases at V and 0 bases at J, with 15 bases between the two ends. The CDR3 region is CSVVTREIAKNIQYF. The CDR3 nucleotides are TGCAGCGTAGTAACTAGGGAGATAGCCAAAAACATTCAGTACTTC.

A word on this clone: This probably arose from a read error, given a far larger clone one base away. The chain is built from TRBV5-1 and TRBJ2-2; D unresolved. V dropped 2 bases and J dropped 5 bases, with 7 bases sitting between them. Looked up from germline, CDR1 is SGHRS and CDR2 is YFSETQ. The CDR3 loop spans 13 amino acids. The CDR3 loop reads CASSFYITGELFF. The DNA for the CDR3 is TGCGCCAGCAGCTTCTATATTACCGGGGAGCTGTTTTTT.

The gene calls are TRBV5-6 and TRBJ1-2; D is unclear. The CDR3 runs to 15 residues. In germline, CDR1 is SGHDT, CDR2 YYEEEE. The V and J ends lost 0 bases and 5 bases respectively, with 14 bases between them. The CDR3 loop reads CASSLGEWVPYGYTF. CDR3 nucleotide sequence: TGTGCCAGCAGCTTGGGGGAGTGGGTACCGTATGGCTACACCTTC.

This clone was seen more than once but under ten times. The chain employs TRBV7-9 and TRBJ2-3; TRBD2 aligns across 7 bases. There are 14 residues in the CDR3. Trimming removed 1 base from V and 5 bases from J; junction bases left unmatched: 3. Germline assignment: CDR1 SEHNR and CDR2 FQNEAQ (reference sequence). The CDR3 DNA reads as TGTGCCAGCAGCTTAGGGCCGGGGGGAGATACGCAGTATTTT. This gives the protein CASSLGPGGDTQYF.

The chain recombines TRBV21-1 with TRBJ2-5; the D call of TRBD2 is as the table states it, not checked on the DNA. TRBV21-1 is classified as a pseudogene. The CDR3 covers 16 residues. As DNA, the CDR3 is TGTGCCAGCAGTAGGGGGACTAGCGGGAGGAGGGAGACCCAGTACTTC. It encodes CASSRGTSGRRETQYF.

The V call is TRBV7-9, the J call TRBJ2-5, with a tentative D call TRBD1 (6 bases). The V end was cut by 5 bases, the J end by 2 bases, with 15 bases between. The CDR3 contains 15 residues. Germline V lookup: CDR1 SEHNR, CDR2 FQNEAQ (reference sequence). This CDR3 is CASSISGDIQETQYF. For the CDR3, the DNA is TGTGCCAGCAGCATATCCGGGGACATTCAAGAGACCCAGTACTTC.

This clone was seen only a few times. This sequence joins TRBV5-4 and TRBJ2-1; perhaps TRBD1 as D (5 bases). Germline CDR1 and CDR2: SGHNT and YYREEE (reference sequence). The CDR3 has 15 residues. The ends were cut back, 2 bases at V and 2 bases at J, with 11 bases in the middle. CDR3 protein: CASSFQGTPYNEQFF. The DNA for the CDR3 is TGTGCCAGCAGCTTTCAGGGAACTCCCTACAATGAGCAGTTCTTC.

This chain links TRBV9 with TRBJ2-5, with D tentatively TRBD2 (7 bases). The CDR3 sequence is 16 residues long. CDR1 and CDR2 from the germline V gene are SGDLS and YYNGEE. Trimming took off 4 bases at V and 5 bases at J, with 21 bases between the two ends. Here the CDR3 reads CASSPSFWGGGETQYF. Written as DNA, the CDR3 is TGTGCCAGCAGCCCTTCCTTTTGGGGGGGCGGTGAGACCCAGTACTTC.

This clone was picked up one time. The rearrangement links TRBV9 to TRBJ1-2; 9 bases are a match to TRBD1. The CDR3 spans 13 residues. The germline CDR1 and CDR2 sequences are SGDLS and YYNGEE. V was clipped by 5 bases and J by 8 bases; unmatched bases: 7. The CDR3 sequence is CASRSQGARGYTF. In DNA, the CDR3 is TGTGCCAGCAGGTCACAGGGGGCGCGAGGCTACACCTTC. Drawing the rest from reference TRBV9 and TRBJ1-2, the complete variable domain is DSGVTQTPKHLITATGQRVTLRCSPRSGDLSVYWYQQSLDQGLQFLIQYYNGEERAKGNILERFSAQQFPDLHSELNLSSLELGDSALYFCASRSQGARGYTFGSGTRLTVV.

The genes are TRBV5-1 and TRBJ2-3, with TRBD2 identical over 12 bases. Germline loops: CDR1 SGHRS, CDR2 YFSETQ. The CDR3 covers 17 residues. J gave up 2 bases and V 4 bases, and 8 bases lay outside the gene matches. As DNA, the CDR3 is TGCGCCAGCAGCACGCAAGGACTAGCGGGGACCACAGATACGCAGTATTTT. Translation: CASSTQGLAGTTDTQYF. Filled out from reference TRBV5-1 and TRBJ2-3, the complete variable domain reads KAGVTQTPRYLIKTRGQQVTLSCSPISGHRSVSWYQQTPGQGLQFLFEYFSETQRNKGNFPGRFSGRQFSNSRSEMNVSTLELGDSALYLCASSTQGLAGTTDTQYFGPGTRLTVL.

The genes are TRBV6-1 and TRBJ2-7; 8 positions agree with TRBD2. The CDR3 extends over 15 amino acids. V lost 7 bases and J lost 3; bases outside the gene matches: 11. The germline V gene has CDR1 MNHNS and CDR2 SASEGT. The CDR3 coding sequence is TGTGCCAGCAAGCCCGGGGGGGCGAAAATCTACGAGCAGTACTTC. Translation: CASKPGGAKIYEQYF.